This TCR beta chain was identified in a study of T cell repertoires in cytomegalovirus infection. MiXCR, applied by TCRdb to the reads, yields one record per CDR3 protein. The table lists around 99,000 distinct CDR3 sequences, 25% to 35% of them singletons. The CDR3 sequence is 14 residues long. V lost 1 base and J lost 1, with 5 bases in between. This clonotype was counted a few times. The antigen is undetermined. This sequence was found in a human donor in good health (CMV status not recorded). Some clones in this sample may be carry-over from other donors' samples. The sample in question was CD8+ T cells from cultured PBMCs, obtained from culture after CMV antigen stimulation. The V gene is TRBV12-3 or TRBV12-4, the J gene TRBJ1-5; D is ambiguous. This CDR3 is CASSLVGSNQPQHF. DNA for the CDR3: TGTGCCAGCAGTTTAGTGGGAAGCAATCAGCCCCAGCATTTT.